A single sample is the source of the 21 T cell receptor beta chains below, sequenced in a study of T cells after yellow fever vaccination (dated by TCRdb to the late 2010s). Per the publication, the treatment or condition label means: live attenuated yellow fever vaccine strain. The library relied on 5' RACE. Sequencing relied on an Illumina HiSeq 2500. In TCRdb, the public reads were trimmed at Q25 with fastp and aligned with MiXCR, with productive beta chains retained. Entries are consolidated by CDR3 protein sequence, retaining the most common genes and DNA. For this sample there are roughly 150,000 distinct CDR3 sequences; more than 5.5% appear just once. Jointly, the top ten make up roughly 2.5% of the sample. The material sequenced was CD4+ T cells sorted from PBMCs, taken around 5 days after the first yellow fever vaccination. These receptors were collected from a man between 18 and 35 years old who received the YFV17D yellow fever vaccine.

This clonotype has just a few counts. This chain links TRBV5-1 with TRBJ2-7; the match to TRBD1 covers 9 bases. The length of the CDR3 is 16 residues. In germline, CDR1 is SGHRS, CDR2 YFSETQ. The V segment lost 4 bases and the J segment 3 bases; nucleotides outside the gene matches: 11. CDR3 amino acids: CASSGPGQGGSYEQYF. CDR3 nucleotide sequence: TGCGCCAGCAGCGGCCCGGGACAGGGTGGAAGCTACGAGCAGTACTTC.

This clonotype was counted at least ten times. The chain recombines TRBV5-1 with TRBJ1-1; D not resolved. The CDR3 length is 12 residues. Trimming left V 5 bases short and J 0 bases short, with 5 bases between. From germline, CDR1 is SGHRS and CDR2 YFSETQ. CDR3 sequence reads: CASRSMNTEAFF. The CDR3 coding sequence is TGCGCCAGCAGATCCATGAACACTGAAGCTTTCTTT.

On this clonotype itself: The germline gene is not matched at one end of the junction; a read error may be the cause. The CDR3 bases are TGTGCCAGCAATTTAGACCAAGCGGGAAGCACAGATACGCAGTATTTT. This gives the protein CASNLDQAGSTDTQYF. The J gene is TRBJ2-3, the V gene TRBV12-3 or TRBV12-4; 7 bases agree with TRBD2. This CDR3 is 16 amino acids long.

This clonotype was seen at least ten times. The rearrangement links TRBV6-5 to TRBJ2-5; D unresolved. Germline V lookup: CDR1 MNHEY, CDR2 SVGAGI. V was pared by 1 base and J by 2 bases, with 11 bases between. The CDR3 consists of 15 residues. Written as DNA, the CDR3 is TGTGCCAGCAGTTACTTAAGCGCCGCGCAAGAGACCCAGTACTTC. Residues: CASSYLSAAQETQYF.

This clonotype was detected many times. The chain employs TRBV7-9 and TRBJ1-2; D gene ambiguous. Germline V gene sequence: CDR1 SEHNR, CDR2 FQNEAQ (reference sequence). The CDR3 loop spans 11 amino acids. The germline V and J ends were trimmed by 5 bases and 7 bases, with 8 bases remaining between them. In DNA, the CDR3 is TGTGCCAGCAGCACAGCTGGTGGCTACACCTTC. This gives the protein CASSTAGGYTF.

On this clonotype itself: One end of the junction is discordant with germline, which a read error may explain. The CDR3 DNA is TGTGCCATCAGTGATCCGGGACAGAACACCTGGGAGCTGTTTTTT. This gives the protein CAISDPGQNTWELFF. V usage is TRBV10-3 and J usage is TRBJ2-2, with 7 bases lining up with TRBD1. CDR3 length: 15 amino acids. CDR1 is ENHRY, CDR2 SYGVKD, per germline.

The genes are TRBV7-2 and TRBJ2-5; D is undetermined. Germline V lookup: CDR1 SGHTA, CDR2 FQGNSA. Trimming took off 5 bases at V and 3 bases at J, with 10 bases between the two ends. CDR3 length: 13 amino acids. The CDR3 reads CASSPRAKETQYF. DNA for the CDR3: TGTGCCAGCAGCCCCCGTGCTAAAGAGACCCAGTACTTC.

This clonotype was picked up a small number of times. This chain uses TRBV20-1 with TRBJ1-5; D possibly corresponds to TRBD1 (6 bases). CDR3 length: 15 amino acids. CDR1 is DFQATT, CDR2 SNEGSKA, per germline (reference sequence). The V end lost 0 bases, the J end lost 8 bases, and 17 bases lay between the germline ends. CDR3 loop: CSARDNMGRGKPQHF. CDR3 sequence (DNA): TGCAGTGCTAGAGATAATATGGGCAGGGGTAAGCCCCAGCATTTT.

The rearrangement uses TRBV6-1 and TRBJ2-5; D is undetermined. V dropped 1 base and J dropped 5 bases, with 11 bases sitting between them. This CDR3 has 14 residues. Germline V gene sequence: CDR1 MNHNS, CDR2 SASEGT. The CDR3 bases are TGTGCCAGCAGTGAAGACTACCCCCGGGAGACCCAGTACTTC. Amino acids: CASSEDYPRETQYF.

This clonotype was recorded a few times. The chain uses TRBV3-1 and TRBJ2-5; TRBD2 aligns across 11 bases. This CDR3 contains 17 residues. The V gene's germline CDR1 is LGHDT and CDR2 YNNKEL (reference sequence). V shed 4 bases and J 4 bases; nucleotides not matched to a gene: 11. CDR3 amino acids: CASSLLLAGGKGETQYF. CDR3 nucleotide sequence: TGTGCCAGCAGCCTCCTCTTAGCGGGGGGGAAGGGAGAGACCCAGTACTTC.

With respect to this clonotype: One base away lies a much larger clone, so this may be a sequencing read error. This chain uses TRBV5-1 with TRBJ2-5; the D is unclear. Trimming took 1 base from V and 5 from J, leaving 9 bases between them. Looked up from germline, CDR1 is SGHRS and CDR2 is YFSETQ. This CDR3 contains 13 residues. CDR3 sequence (DNA): TGCGCCAGCAGCTTGTGCGGTTTGGAGACCCAGTACTTC. Translating gives CASSLCGLETQYF.

This clonotype was seen ten or more times. The CDR3 bases are TGCAGTGCTAGAGTGGGGGTGAGGAAAGAGACCCAGTACTTC. Amino acids: CSARVGVRKETQYF. This rearrangement joins TRBV20-1 to TRBJ2-5; D is tentatively TRBD1 or TRBD2 (5 bases each). Trimming took 1 base from V and 3 from J, leaving 12 bases between them. The CDR3 sequence is 14 residues long. In germline, CDR1 is DFQATT, CDR2 SNEGSKA (reference sequence).

V gene TRBV11-2 combines with J gene TRBJ2-7; 7 bases fit TRBD1. Trimming took 5 bases from V and 2 from J; bases not matched to a gene: 9. This CDR3 comprises 15 residues. CDR1 and CDR2 from the germline V gene are SGHAT and FQNNGV. The CDR3 is CASSRYRGEAYEQYV. As DNA, the CDR3 is TGTGCCAGCAGCCGTTACAGGGGAGAAGCCTACGAGCAGTACGTC.

This chain uses TRBV11-2 with TRBJ2-2; 8 nucleotides line up with TRBD2. Germline V CDR1 and CDR2: SGHAT, FQNNGV. Germline trimming cut 5 bases from V and 5 bases from J; bases unmatched to any gene: 13. CDR3 length equals 17 residues. CDR3: CASSPPVGGGRTGELFF. The CDR3 DNA reads TGTGCCAGCAGCCCGCCGGTCGGCGGGGGGAGGACCGGGGAGCTGTTTTTT. Looking up the rest from reference TRBV11-2 and TRBJ2-2 gives the full variable domain: EAGVAQSPRYKIIEKRQSVAFWCNPISGHATLYWYQQILGQGPKLLIQFQNNGVVDDSQLPKDRFSAERLKGVDSTLKIQPAKLEDSAVYLCASSPPVGGGRTGELFFGEGSRLTVL.

This clonotype has only a few counts. The gene calls are TRBV7-8 and TRBJ1-2, with 9 bases that match TRBD1. Germline trimming cut 4 bases from V and 6 bases from J; bases unmatched to any gene: 3. The CDR3 has 13 residues. From germline, CDR1 is SGHVS and CDR2 FQNEAQ. This CDR3 reads CASSSRTGDGYTF. The DNA for the CDR3 is TGTGCCAGCAGCTCCCGGACAGGGGATGGCTACACCTTC.

This clonotype has just a few counts. V is TRBV11-2 and J is TRBJ2-5; 9 bases fit TRBD2. Germline V CDR1 and CDR2: SGHAT, FQNNGV. Unmatched junction bases numbered 4, after V lost 0 bases and J lost 2 bases. The CDR3 covers 16 residues. CDR3 sequence (DNA): TGTGCCAGCAGCTTAGATCTCGCGGGGGGGCAAGAGACCCAGTACTTC. Its protein product is CASSLDLAGGQETQYF.

This clonotype was picked up a small number of times. This chain uses TRBV29-1 with TRBJ1-3; TRBD1 aligns across 8 bases. CDR1 is SQVTM, CDR2 ANQGSEA, per germline. V trimming: 6 bases; J trimming: 8 bases; junction bases outside the gene matches: 12. This CDR3 region has 14 residues. CDR3 protein: CSVSSGGKTDTIYF. In DNA form, the CDR3 reads TGCAGCGTCTCTTCAGGGGGCAAAACGGACACCATATATTTT.

The J gene is TRBJ2-7, the V gene TRBV14; D tentatively fits TRBD1 or TRBD2 (8 bases each). The germline V gene encodes CDR1 SGHDN and CDR2 FVKESK. Trimming pared 4 bases from V and 2 bases from J, leaving 15 bases between. This CDR3 has 15 residues. CDR3 DNA sequence: TGTGCCAGCAGCCCGGGAGGGACAGGAGCCTACGAGCAGTACGTC. Protein: CASSPGGTGAYEQYV.

The table lists this clonotype with many counts. The CDR3 bases are TGCGCCAGCAGCCGCTCAGGGGTAGGGTCACCCCTCCACTTT. This encodes CASSRSGVGSPLHF. The chain carries TRBV4-3 and TRBJ1-6; TRBD1 might be the D (6 bases). The CDR3 totals 14 residues. Germline assignment: CDR1 LGHNA and CDR2 YSLEER. V lost 4 bases and J lost 10, with 14 bases in between.

This clonotype occurred a few times. The chain joins TRBV11-2 to TRBJ1-6; TRBD1 might be the D (6 bases). CDR1 is SGHAT and CDR2 is FQNNGV in the germline V gene. The CDR3 is 14 amino acids. Trimming cost V 1 base and J 8 bases, with 9 bases left between them. The CDR3 sequence: CASSLGGAYSPLHF. The CDR3 coding sequence is TGTGCCAGCAGCTTAGGGGGGGCATATTCACCCCTCCACTTT.

CDR3 nucleotide sequence: TGTGCCAGCACTCAGACTCGACTGGGGGAGCAGTACGTC. Translated, it gives CASTQTRLGEQYV. The genes are TRBV6-2 or TRBV6-3 and TRBJ2-7; D remains ambiguous. Between the trimmed V and J ends, which lost 7 bases and 7 bases, there was a span of 17 bases. This CDR3 comprises 13 residues. The germline V gene has CDR1 MNHEY and CDR2 SVGEGT.